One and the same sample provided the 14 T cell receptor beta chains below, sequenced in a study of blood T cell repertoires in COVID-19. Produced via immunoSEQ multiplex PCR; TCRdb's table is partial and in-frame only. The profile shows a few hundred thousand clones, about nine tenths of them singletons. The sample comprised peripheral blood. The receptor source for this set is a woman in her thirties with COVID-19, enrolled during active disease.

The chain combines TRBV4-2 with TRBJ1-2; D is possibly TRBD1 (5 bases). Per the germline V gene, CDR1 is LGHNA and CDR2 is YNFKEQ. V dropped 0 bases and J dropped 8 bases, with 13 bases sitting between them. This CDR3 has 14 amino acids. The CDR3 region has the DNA TGTGCCAGCAGCCAAGATAGCAGGGCGAGGGGCTACACCTTC. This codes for CASSQDSRARGYTF.

CDR3 residues: CASSWLSSDTQYF. CDR3 coding DNA: TGTGCCAGCAGCTGGCTCTCGTCAGATACGCAGTATTTT. This chain uses TRBV11-2 with TRBJ2-3; D unclear. V was cut by 4 bases and J by 4 bases, with 9 bases left in between. Per the germline V gene, CDR1 is SGHAT and CDR2 is FQNNGV. This CDR3 is built from 13 residues.

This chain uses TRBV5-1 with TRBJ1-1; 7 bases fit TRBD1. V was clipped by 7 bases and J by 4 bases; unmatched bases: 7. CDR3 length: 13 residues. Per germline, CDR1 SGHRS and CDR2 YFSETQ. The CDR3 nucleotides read TGCGCCAGCCGAGGACAGGAGGGCACTGAAGCTTTCTTT. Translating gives CASRGQEGTEAFF.

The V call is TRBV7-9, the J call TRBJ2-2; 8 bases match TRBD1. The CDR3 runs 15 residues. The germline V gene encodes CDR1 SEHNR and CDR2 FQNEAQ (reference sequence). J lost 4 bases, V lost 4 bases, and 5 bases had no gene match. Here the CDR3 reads CASSSGGEGTGELFF. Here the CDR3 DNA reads TGTGCCAGCAGCTCAGGGGGCGAGGGCACCGGGGAGCTGTTTTTT.

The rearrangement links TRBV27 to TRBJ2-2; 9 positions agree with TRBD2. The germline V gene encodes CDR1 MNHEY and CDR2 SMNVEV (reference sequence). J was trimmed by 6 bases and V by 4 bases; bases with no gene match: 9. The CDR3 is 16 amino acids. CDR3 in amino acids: CASSYQAGGLAGELFF. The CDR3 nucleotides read TGTGCCAGCAGTTATCAAGCGGGGGGCCTCGCCGGGGAGCTGTTTTTT.

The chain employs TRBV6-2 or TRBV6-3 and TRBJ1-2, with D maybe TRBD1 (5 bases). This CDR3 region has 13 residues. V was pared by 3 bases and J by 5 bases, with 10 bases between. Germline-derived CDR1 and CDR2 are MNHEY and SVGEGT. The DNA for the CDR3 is TGTGCCAGCAGTTATACAGGAATTTATGGCTACACCTTC. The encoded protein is CASSYTGIYGYTF.

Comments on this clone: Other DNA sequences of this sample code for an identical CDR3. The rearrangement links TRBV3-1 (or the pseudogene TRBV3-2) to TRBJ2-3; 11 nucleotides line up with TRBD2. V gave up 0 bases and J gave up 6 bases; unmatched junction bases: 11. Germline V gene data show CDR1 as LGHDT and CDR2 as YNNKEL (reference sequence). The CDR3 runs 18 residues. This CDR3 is CASSQDLVAGGPGDTQYF. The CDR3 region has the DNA TGTGCCAGCAGCCAAGATCTGGTAGCGGGGGGGCCGGGGGATACGCAGTATTTT.

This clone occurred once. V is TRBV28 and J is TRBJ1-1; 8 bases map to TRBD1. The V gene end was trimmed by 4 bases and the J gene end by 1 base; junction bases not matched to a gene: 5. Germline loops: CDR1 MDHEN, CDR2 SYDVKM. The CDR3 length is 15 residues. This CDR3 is CASSYTGTGNTEAFF. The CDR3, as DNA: TGTGCCAGCAGTTACACCGGGACAGGGAACACTGAAGCTTTCTTT.

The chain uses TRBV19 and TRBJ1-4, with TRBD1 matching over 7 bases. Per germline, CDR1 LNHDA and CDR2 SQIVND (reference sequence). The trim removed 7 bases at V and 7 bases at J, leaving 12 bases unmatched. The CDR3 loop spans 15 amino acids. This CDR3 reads CASKPLDREVEKLFF. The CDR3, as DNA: TGTGCCAGTAAGCCCCTTGACAGGGAGGTTGAAAAACTGTTTTTT. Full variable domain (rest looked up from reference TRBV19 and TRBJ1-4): DGGITQSPKYLFRKEGQNVTLSCEQNLNHDAMYWYRQDPGQGLRLIYYSQIVNDFQKGDIAEGYSVSREKKESFPLTVTSAQKNPTAFYLCASKPLDREVEKLFFGSGTQLSVL.

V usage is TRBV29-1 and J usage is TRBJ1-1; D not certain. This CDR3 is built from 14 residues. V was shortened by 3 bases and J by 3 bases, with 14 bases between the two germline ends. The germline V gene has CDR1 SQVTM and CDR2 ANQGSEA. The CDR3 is CSVDGRRVYTEAFF. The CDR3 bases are TGCAGCGTTGACGGGAGAAGGGTGTACACTGAAGCTTTCTTT.

DNA for the CDR3: TGTGCCAGCAGCCATGGCAGGGCGGACGAGCAGTACTTC. Amino acids: CASSHGRADEQYF. This sequence joins TRBV3-1 (or the pseudogene TRBV3-2) and TRBJ2-7; D may be TRBD1 (5 bases). Between the trimmed V and J ends, which lost 3 bases and 5 bases, there was a span of 11 bases. Germline CDR1 reads LGHDT; CDR2 reads YNNKEL (reference sequence). This CDR3 comprises 13 residues.

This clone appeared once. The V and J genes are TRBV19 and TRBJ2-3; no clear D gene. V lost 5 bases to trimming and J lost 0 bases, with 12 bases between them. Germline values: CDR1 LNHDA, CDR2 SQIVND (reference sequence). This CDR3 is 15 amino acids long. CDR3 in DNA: TGTGCCAGTAGTCACCGGTTGGGCAGCACAGATACGCAGTATTTT. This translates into CASSHRLGSTDTQYF.

As DNA, the CDR3 is TGTGCCAGGGCGGACTCAACTAATGAAAAACTGTTTTTT. It is translated as CARADSTNEKLFF. V is TRBV2 and J is TRBJ1-4; D gene uncertain. The V gene lost 9 bases and the J gene lost 0 bases, with 8 bases spanning the gap. This CDR3 contains 13 residues. Germline V gives CDR1 SNHLY, CDR2 FYNNEI.

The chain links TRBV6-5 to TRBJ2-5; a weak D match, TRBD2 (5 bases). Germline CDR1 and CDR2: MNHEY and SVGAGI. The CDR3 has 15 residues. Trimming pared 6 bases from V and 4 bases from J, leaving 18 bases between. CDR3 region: CASRVGGARGETQYF. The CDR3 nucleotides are TGTGCCAGCAGGGTCGGAGGCGCTCGGGGAGAGACCCAGTACTTC.